This TCR beta chain was sequenced for a study of molecular identifiers for immune sequencing clone quantification. Broader study findings: Same-barcode identical TCR molecules could make highly expanded clones look smaller than they are.

Points on this clonotype: No antigen is known for it.

TCRdb fed the PCR reads into MiXCR, producing one record per CDR3 protein. In the table there are some 320,000 distinct CDR3 sequences, roughly 24% of which are singletons. Sequenced material: naive CD8+ T cells from blood, with Jurkat cell RNA spiked in. Subset: FACS-sorted CD8+CD4-CCR7+CD45RA+ naive T cells. This receptor was obtained from a human donor in good health. Some libraries in this study had Jurkat cell RNA spiked in.

The CDR3 DNA sequence: TGTGCCAGCAGCGATCCCCTCACAGATACGCAGTATTTT. This codes for CASSDPLTDTQYF. The V and J genes are TRBV9 and TRBJ2-3; D is uncertain. The CDR3 consists of 13 residues. V dropped 3 bases and J dropped 2 bases, with 7 bases sitting between them. In germline, CDR1 is SGDLS, CDR2 YYNGEE.